One and the same sample provided the 26 T cell receptor beta chains below, sequenced in a study of tumor-infiltrating lymphocytes in primary liver carcinoma (dated by TCRdb to the late 2010s). Without any cell sorting, total RNA and DNA were co-extracted from approximately 22-30 mg of bulk tissue using the AllPrep DNA/RNA mini kit. Sequencing took place on an Illumina HiSeq 2500. TCRbeta-specific cDNA was reverse-transcribed from approximately 460 ng total RNA using a constant-region primer and ProtoScript II reverse transcriptase. The TCRbeta libraries were prepared through three rounds of nested multiplex PCR following a slightly modified ARM-PCR procedure. Each of the first two PCR rounds ran for approximately 9 cycles using multiplex TRBV1-TRBV30 forward primers together with a Cbeta reverse primer. The public reads were reprocessed in TCRdb via fastp at Q25 and MiXCR, keeping in-frame beta chains. Each entry merges the rows of one CDR3 protein and shows their most common DNA and genes. Across this sample there are 99,000 or so distinct CDR3 sequences, with around two thirds seen only once. The ten largest clones capture over 9% of the sample.

The sample taken for sequencing was liver tumor tissue from sampling region 5. The cell subset or site label corresponds to: tumor region T5, tumor centre. The receptor source for this set is a woman aged 55-75 years with primary liver carcinoma and hepatitis B virus infection.

This clonotype was detected once. At one of its ends the junction is not consistent with the germline gene, which may arise from a read error. The J gene is TRBJ2-6, the V gene TRBV4-1, with D maybe TRBD2 (6 bases). The CDR3 runs to 17 residues. The germline V gene has CDR1 MGHRA and CDR2 YSYEKL. Here the CDR3 DNA reads TGCGCCAGCGCACAGGAGGGGTTTCGCTCTGGGCCCAACGTCCTGACTTTC. Translating gives CASAQEGFRSGPNVLTF.

The chain is built from TRBV11-2 and TRBJ1-1; possible D gene TRBD1, 5 bases. Germline lookup yields CDR1 SGHAT and CDR2 FQNNGV. Trimming left V 5 bases short and J 7 bases short, with 35 bases between. This CDR3 is 20 amino acids long. The CDR3 loop is CASSPHQHGHLRFLGYEAFF. The CDR3 bases are TGTGCCAGCAGCCCACATCAACACGGACACCTTCGCTTTTTGGGCTATGAAGCTTTCTTT.

Concerning this clonotype: Compared with germline, one end of the junction differs, possibly owing to a read error. The V gene is TRBV2, the J gene TRBJ2-7; D unclear. In germline, CDR1 is SNHLY, CDR2 FYNNEI. The CDR3 consists of 12 residues. CDR3 region: CASILSSYDQYF. As DNA, the CDR3 is TGTGCCAGCATTTTAAGTTCCTACGATCAGTACTTC.

As regards this clonotype: One base away lies a much larger clone, so this may be a sequencing read error. The chain carries TRBV28 and TRBJ2-5; D is perhaps TRBD1 (6 bases). The CDR3 is 15 residues long. Trimming pared 6 bases from V and 7 bases from J, leaving 21 bases between. Looked up from germline, CDR1 is MDHEN and CDR2 is SYDVKM. This CDR3 reads CASRVIGGGRGTQYF. The CDR3 nucleotides read TGTGCCAGCAGGGTTATTGGGGGCGGTCGGGGGACCCAGTACTTC.

The genes are TRBV29-1 and TRBJ1-1, with D hard to call. V dropped 6 bases and J dropped 1 base, with 12 bases sitting between them. CDR3 length: 13 residues. The germline V gene encodes CDR1 SQVTM and CDR2 ANQGSEA. CDR3 sequence reads: CSVLGWGNTEAFF. The CDR3 nucleotides are TGCAGCGTCCTGGGGTGGGGGAACACTGAAGCTTTCTTT.

This clonotype was seen ten or more times. V is TRBV5-1 and J is TRBJ1-2; TRBD1 is a possible D gene (6 bases). The CDR3 loop spans 14 amino acids. V was clipped by 3 bases and J by 2 bases, with 11 bases between them. In germline, CDR1 is SGHRS, CDR2 YFSETQ. CDR3 region: CASSSDSQNYGYTF. CDR3 in DNA: TGCGCCAGCAGCTCGGACAGCCAAAACTATGGCTACACCTTC.

As for this clonotype: An end of the junction differs from the germline gene, which may be a read error. This chain connects TRBV11-3 to TRBJ2-1; D possibly corresponds to TRBD2 (6 bases). The CDR3 has 15 residues. Germline V gene sequence: CDR1 SGHNT, CDR2 YENEEA. CDR3 in DNA: TGTGCCAGCATCTTAGGAACTGGCGGGAAGCTTGAACAGTTCTTC. The encoded protein is CASILGTGGKLEQFF. The full variable domain, its missing parts supplied by reference TRBV11-3 and TRBJ2-1, is EAGVVQSPRYKIIEKKQPVAFWCNPISGHNTLYWYLQNLGQGPELLIRYENEEAVDDSQLPKDRFSAERLKGVDSTLKIQPAELGDSAVYLCASILGTGGKLEQFFGPGTRLTVL.

In regard to this clonotype: Possible read error: a much larger clone is one base away. This chain joins TRBV30 and TRBJ2-2; TRBD2 is a possible D gene (5 bases). In germline, CDR1 is GTSNPN, CDR2 SVGIG (reference sequence). This CDR3 has 12 residues. The CDR3 protein is CAWGEYTGKLFF. The CDR3 region has the DNA TGTGCCTGGGGGGAATACACCGGGAAGCTGTTTTTT.

With regard to this clonotype: One base away lies a much larger clone, so this may be a sequencing read error. The chain combines TRBV13 with TRBJ1-5; possibly TRBD1 for D (5 bases). CDR3 size: 17 residues. From germline, CDR1 is PRHDT and CDR2 FYEKMQ (reference sequence). The CDR3 DNA reads TGTGCCAACAGCTTAGAGGCAGGGCCTGAGGGGCATCAGCCCCAGCATTTT. Translation: CANSLEAGPEGHQPQHF.

This clonotype occurred many times. V usage is TRBV6-5 and J usage is TRBJ1-2; possible D gene TRBD1, 5 bases. In germline, CDR1 is MNHEY, CDR2 SVGAGI. V was shortened by 2 bases and J by 7 bases, with 11 bases between the two germline ends. The CDR3 loop spans 13 amino acids. DNA of the CDR3: TGTGCCAGCAGTTACGGGCAGGGACGTGGCTACACCTTC. It yields the protein CASSYGQGRGYTF.

To note about this clonotype: A much larger clone differs by one base, so this may be a read error. The rearrangement joins TRBV28 to TRBJ2-2; TRBD2 matches 9 bases. The J segment lost 14 bases and the V segment lost 7 bases, leaving 17 bases of the junction unmatched. The germline gives CDR1 MDHEN, CDR2 SYDVKM. This CDR3 comprises 15 residues. Here the CDR3 reads CASTLGAGGTVDLFF. The CDR3 region has the DNA TGTGCCAGCACACTGGGGGCGGGAGGGACCGTGGACCTGTTTTTT.

Concerning this clonotype itself: With a much larger clone just one base away, this may be a read error. CDR3: CVSRRAGGEQYF. In DNA, the CDR3 is TGTGTCAGCAGAAGAGCGGGGGGCGAGCAGTACTTC. The V gene is TRBV12-3 or TRBV12-4, the J gene TRBJ2-7; 9 bases match TRBD2. The CDR3 runs 12 residues.

This clonotype was seen at least ten times. V is TRBV12-3 or TRBV12-4 and J is TRBJ1-5; D gene uncertain. With 2 bases removed from V and 2 bases from J, the gap between germline ends came to 7 bases. The CDR3 covers 14 residues. CDR3 residues: CASSLLDGNQPQHF. CDR3 nucleotides: TGTGCCAGCAGTTTATTGGATGGCAATCAGCCCCAGCATTTT.

This clonotype has just one count. The junction differs from germline at one of its ends, possibly a read error. This rearrangement joins TRBV11-2 to TRBJ2-1; TRBD2 matches at 14 bases. This CDR3 is 17 amino acids long. Germline V gene data show CDR1 as SGHAT and CDR2 as FQNNGV. The DNA of the CDR3 is TGTGCCAGCAGCAGGAGACTAGCGGGAGGGTCGGGCGATGAGCAGTGCTTC. Amino acids: CASSRRLAGGSGDEQCF. Variable domain in full (rest from reference TRBV11-2 and TRBJ2-1): EAGVAQSPRYKIIEKRQSVAFWCNPISGHATLYWYQQILGQGPKLLIQFQNNGVVDDSQLPKDRFSAERLKGVDSTLKIQPAKLEDSAVYLCASSRRLAGGSGDEQCFGPGTRLTVL.

This clonotype was picked up one time. DNA of the CDR3: TGTGCCAGCAGCAGGAGACTAGCGGGAGGGCCAGGGGATGGGCACTTCTTC. It codes for CASSRRLAGGPGDGHFF. V usage is TRBV11-2 and J usage is TRBJ2-1; 14 positions match TRBD2. The CDR3 consists of 17 residues. Germline V gene data show CDR1 as SGHAT and CDR2 as FQNNGV. V lost 5 bases to trimming and J lost 16 bases; unmatched junction nucleotides: 19.

A few counts support this clonotype. One junction end disagrees with the germline gene, perhaps due to a read error. CDR3 loop: CVSSLGLVQTSYEQYF. The CDR3 region has the DNA TGTGTCAGCAGTTTAGGGCTAGTTCAAACCTCCTACGAGCAGTACTTC. The rearrangement joins TRBV11-2 to TRBJ2-7; D is ambiguous. The CDR3 contains 16 residues. The V gene's germline CDR1 is SGHAT and CDR2 FQNNGV.

In regard to this clonotype: The missing conserved phenylalanine or tryptophan at the end of this CDR3 makes a read error likely. The V and J genes are TRBV6-5 and TRBJ1-5; TRBD1 matches 12 bases. The germline V gene encodes CDR1 MNHEY and CDR2 SVGAGI. V shed 2 bases and J 7 bases; nucleotides not matched to a gene: 12. The CDR3 sequence is 18 residues long. The CDR3 bases are TGTGCCAGCAGTTACCTCCCTCCGGGACAGGGGGCGCGACAGCCCCAGCATTTG. It codes for CASSYLPPGQGARQPQHL.

As to this clonotype: One end of the junction does not line up with germline, which may come from a read error. The chain employs TRBV5-6 and TRBJ2-1; TRBD2 is a possible D gene (5 bases). Per germline, CDR1 SGHDT and CDR2 YYEEEE. CDR3 size: 15 residues. This chain's CDR3 is CASSLGRLAGNERFF. CDR3 in DNA: TGTGCCAGCAGCTTGGGCCGACTCGCGGGCAATGAGCGGTTCTTC.

A word on this clonotype: At one end the junction does not follow the germline gene, possibly because of a read error. The gene calls are TRBV29-1 and TRBJ2-5; 8 bases map to TRBD2. Germline CDR1 SQVTM, CDR2 ANQGSEA. The CDR3 sequence is 15 residues long. CDR3 sequence reads: CSVEIAGTAPETQNF. CDR3 DNA sequence: TGCAGCGTTGAAATAGCGGGAACCGCTCCGGAGACCCAGAACTTC.

With respect to this clonotype: The conserved phenylalanine or tryptophan is not found at the CDR3 terminus, so this likely reflects a read error. The gene calls are TRBV18 and TRBJ2-3, with D hard to call. This CDR3 contains 14 residues. The ends were cut back, 0 bases at V and 1 base at J, with 5 bases in the middle. Per germline, CDR1 KGHSH and CDR2 LQKENI. The CDR3 DNA is TGTGCCAGCTCACCACCGGGCCGCACAGATACGCAGTATAAT. The encoded protein is CASSPPGRTDTQYN.

Comments on this clonotype: The conserved phenylalanine or tryptophan is not found at the CDR3 terminus, so this likely reflects a read error. The rearrangement uses TRBV11-2 and TRBJ2-1; TRBD2 aligns across 8 bases. Germline CDR1 is SGHAT and CDR2 is FQNNGV. The CDR3 is made up of 15 amino acids. CDR3 region: CANSLGLAEYNEQFS. As DNA, the CDR3 is TGTGCCAACAGCTTAGGACTAGCAGAATACAATGAGCAGTTCTCC.

The rearrangement links TRBV28 to TRBJ2-3; D might be TRBD2 (5 bases). The CDR3 runs to 15 residues. V lost 6 bases and J lost 2, with 15 bases in between. Germline V gives CDR1 MDHEN, CDR2 SYDVKM. Here the CDR3 reads CASSSIGRTTDTQYF. The CDR3 DNA sequence: TGTGCCAGCAGCTCAATAGGGAGAACCACAGATACGCAGTATTTT.

A remark on this clonotype: This may stem from a read error, because a much larger clone lies one nucleotide away. CDR3 in amino acids: CASSPRLSAGRFEQYF. DNA of the CDR3: TGTGCCAGCAGCCCCCGACTATCGGCGGGAAGGTTCGAGCAGTACTTC. The V and J genes are TRBV7-9 and TRBJ2-7, with a possible D match to TRBD2 (6 bases). CDR3 length equals 16 residues. The ends were cut back, 5 bases at V and 6 bases at J, with 23 bases in the middle. Germline-derived CDR1 and CDR2 are SEHNR and FQNEAQ (reference sequence).

Remarks on this clonotype: Given the absence of the conserved phenylalanine or tryptophan at the CDR3 end, a read error is likely. The genes are TRBV10-1 and TRBJ2-2; D is unresolved. The CDR3 runs to 13 residues. From germline, CDR1 is WNHNN and CDR2 SYGVQD (reference sequence). V was clipped by 7 bases and J by 3 bases, with 9 bases between them. The CDR3 nucleotides read TGCGCCAGCAATGAATGGGACACCGGGGAGCTGTTTGTT. Translation gives CASNEWDTGELFV.

The chain joins TRBV20-1 to TRBJ2-3; 11 bases fit TRBD1. The CDR3 spans 17 residues. Germline V lookup: CDR1 DFQATT, CDR2 SNEGSKA (reference sequence). Unmatched junction bases numbered 11, after V lost 4 bases and J lost 2 bases. CDR3 in amino acids: CSATTVFGQGATDTQYF. CDR3 nucleotide sequence: TGCAGTGCTACCACAGTCTTCGGACAGGGGGCCACAGATACGCAGTATTTT.

In this sample, this clonotype turned up a few times. A much larger clone differs by one base, so this may be a read error. The rearrangement joins TRBV10-3 to TRBJ2-1; perhaps TRBD2 as D (5 bases). The CDR3 runs to 14 residues. V was clipped by 8 bases and J by 4 bases, with 15 bases between them. Germline CDR1 ENHRY, CDR2 SYGVKD. Written as DNA, the CDR3 is TGTGCCATCTCACCTAGCTGGGGTTACAATGAGCAGTTCTTC. It encodes CAISPSWGYNEQFF.